The 26 T cell receptor beta chains below all came from one sample that was sequenced in a study of blood T cells in healthy people across ages. Primed by a sample-barcoded 5' primer and a J-beta primer mix, a second PCR proceeded for about 6 to 11 cycles. MiXCR was run by TCRdb on the 5' RACE reads, yielding one entry per CDR3 protein. The sample lists about 650,000 distinct CDR3 sequences, over 40% seen once, with 13% in the top ten. The specimen sequenced was blood. Every receptor here comes from a woman older than 75 in good health.

CDR3 sequence reads: CASSVGGHTYEQYF. The CDR3 DNA reads TGTGCCAGCAGTGTAGGGGGACATACCTACGAGCAGTACTTC. The chain joins TRBV27 to TRBJ2-7; a possible D gene is TRBD1 (6 bases). The CDR3 runs 14 residues. Trimming removed 5 bases from V and 2 bases from J, with 13 bases in between. Germline CDR1 and CDR2: MNHEY and SMNVEV (reference sequence).

Of note for this clonotype: This could be a read error, since a much larger clone is one nucleotide away. The V gene is TRBV6-2 or TRBV6-3, the J gene TRBJ2-5; D remains unclear. The end of the DNA aligns better with TRBJ2-7, so the J call may be wrong. Germline lookup yields CDR1 MNHEY and CDR2 SVGEGT. This CDR3 is 13 amino acids long. CDR3 protein: CASSYFIGYEQYF. The DNA of the CDR3 is TGTGCCAGCAGTTACTTTATAGGTTACGAGCAGTACTTC.

V gene TRBV20-1 combines with J gene TRBJ2-1; 12 bases agree with TRBD2. V lost 5 bases to trimming and J lost 5 bases; unmatched junction nucleotides: 7. The germline CDR1 and CDR2 sequences are DFQATT and SNEGSKA (reference sequence). The CDR3 contains 15 residues. The CDR3 DNA reads as TGCAGTGCTCAGAACGGACTAGCGGGGAACAATGAGCAGTTCTTC. This sequence encodes CSAQNGLAGNNEQFF.

With respect to this clonotype: The junction does not match germline at one end; this may be a read error. This chain links TRBV5-1 with TRBJ2-3; D remains unclear. From germline, CDR1 is SGHRS and CDR2 YFSETQ. The CDR3 runs 16 residues. In DNA, the CDR3 is TGCGCCAGCAGCTTGGCTGGTAGTGGAAGCACGGATACGCAGTATTTT. Translation gives CASSLAGSGSTDTQYF.

There are many counts of this clonotype. The gene calls are TRBV5-1 and TRBJ2-3; TRBD1 matches at 7 bases. J lost 7 bases, V lost 3 bases, and 11 bases had no gene match. The germline V gene has CDR1 SGHRS and CDR2 YFSETQ. The CDR3 totals 15 residues. The CDR3 sequence: CASSSGQAAGNTQYF. CDR3 DNA: TGCGCCAGCAGCTCAGGACAGGCAGCAGGAAATACGCAGTATTTT.

The gene calls are TRBV3-1 and TRBJ2-1; D gene ambiguous. Germline loops: CDR1 LGHDT, CDR2 YNNKEL (reference sequence). V lost 4 bases and J 8 bases, leaving 15 bases between the germline ends. The CDR3 extends over 14 amino acids. The CDR3 nucleotides are TGTGCCAGCAGCCTCGGCGGACCGGCGGATGAGCAGTTCTTC. This sequence encodes CASSLGGPADEQFF.

The V and J genes are TRBV11-2 and TRBJ1-1; no definite D call. CDR1 is SGHAT and CDR2 is FQNNGV in the germline V gene. This CDR3 is 14 amino acids long. V was pared by 7 bases and J by 0 bases, with 12 bases between. The CDR3: CASKTRAVNTEAFF. Here the CDR3 DNA reads TGTGCCAGCAAAACTAGGGCGGTGAACACTGAAGCTTTCTTT.

In the case of this clonotype: This may arise from a read error, as a much more abundant clone is one base away. This chain connects TRBV6-1 to TRBJ2-3; 9 nucleotides agree with TRBD1. The CDR3 has 15 amino acids. Germline-derived CDR1 and CDR2 are MNHNS and SASEGT. CDR3 protein: CVSRRGQGTLFFWYF. The DNA for the CDR3 is TGTGTCAGCAGACGGGGACAGGGTACTCTCTTCTTCTGGTATTTT.

As to this clonotype: The junction does not match germline at one end; this may be a read error. The rearrangement links TRBV4-1 to TRBJ2-1, with D hard to call. Looked up from germline, CDR1 is MGHRA and CDR2 is YSYEKL. The CDR3 has 13 residues. CDR3 sequence (DNA): TGCGCCAGCAGCCAAGAACAATACAGTGAGCAGTTCTTC. This gives the protein CASSQEQYSEQFF.

J is TRBJ2-7 and V is TRBV20-1, with 9 nucleotides matching TRBD1. The CDR3 contains 14 residues. V shed 3 bases and J 4 bases; nucleotides not matched to a gene: 7. Germline CDR1 is DFQATT and CDR2 is SNEGSKA (reference sequence). CDR3 sequence: CSASWGQGRYEQYF. As DNA, the CDR3 is TGCAGTGCTAGCTGGGGACAGGGTCGGTACGAGCAGTACTTC.

This sequence joins TRBV12-3 or TRBV12-4 and TRBJ1-5; D gene unclear. Trimming stripped 6 bases from V and 1 base from J, with 7 bases between. The CDR3 totals 13 residues. The CDR3 nucleotides read TGTGCCAGCAGAGGGATGAGCAATCAGCCCCAGCATTTT. Its protein product is CASRGMSNQPQHF.

The chain recombines TRBV28 with TRBJ2-7, with 9 bases fitting TRBD1. Germline CDR1 MDHEN, CDR2 SYDVKM. This CDR3 contains 14 residues. Trimming cost V 5 bases and J 5 bases; bases outside gene matches: 7. CDR3 loop: CASSPGQGLDEQYF. In DNA, the CDR3 is TGTGCCAGCAGTCCGGGACAGGGATTGGACGAGCAGTACTTC.

The chain recombines TRBV6-1 with TRBJ2-7; the D gene is possibly TRBD2 (6 bases). The CDR3 has 15 residues. Germline CDR1 and CDR2: MNHNS and SASEGT. Trimming stripped 6 bases from V and 3 bases from J, with 18 bases between. CDR3 amino acids: CASRPLAPRRYEQYF. The CDR3 DNA reads as TGTGCCAGCAGACCACTAGCTCCCCGGCGCTACGAGCAGTACTTC.

In its sample, this clonotype was seen a few times. In nucleotides, the CDR3 is TGTGCCAGCAGCGTTAGCGGGGGCACAGATACGCAGTATTTT. This encodes CASSVSGGTDTQYF. The chain links TRBV7-2 to TRBJ2-3; 8 nucleotides align to TRBD2. Germline V CDR1 and CDR2: SGHTA, FQGNSA. This CDR3 spans 14 amino acids. Losses at the gene ends were 5 bases for V and 1 base for J; bases not matched to a gene: 2. The full variable domain, rest sourced from reference TRBV7-2 and TRBJ2-3, is GAGVSQSPSNKVTEKGKDVELRCDPISGHTALYWYRQSLGQGLEFLIYFQGNSAPDKSGLPSDRFSAERTGGSVSTLTIQRTQQEDSAVYLCASSVSGGTDTQYFGPGTRLTVL.

The gene calls are TRBV4-1 and TRBJ2-1, with a possible D match to TRBD2 (5 bases). The CDR3 is 17 amino acids. Trimming removed 2 bases from V and 5 bases from J, with 19 bases in between. CDR1 is MGHRA and CDR2 is YSYEKL in the germline V gene. The CDR3 region has the DNA TGCGCCAGCAGCCAAAACGACGGAGGAGGAATCAACAATGAGCAGTTCTTC. Translated, it gives CASSQNDGGGINNEQFF.

The V and J genes are TRBV13 and TRBJ2-1; tentatively, D is TRBD1 or TRBD2 (5 bases each). Deletions cut 5 bases from V and 1 base from J, with 12 bases between. CDR1 and CDR2 from the germline V gene are PRHDT and FYEKMQ (reference sequence). CDR3 length: 15 amino acids. The DNA for the CDR3 is TGTGCCAGCAGCAGAGGGACGGGGTCCTACAATGAGCAGTTCTTC. Amino acids: CASSRGTGSYNEQFF.

This clonotype appeared many times. The genes are TRBV20-1 and TRBJ2-3; 10 nucleotides line up with TRBD2. CDR1 and CDR2 (germline): DFQATT, SNEGSKA (reference sequence). There are 15 residues in the CDR3. V shed 6 bases, J shed 4 bases, and the junction held 10 bases outside the gene matches. CDR3 bases: TGCAGTGCACCGCCCCTAGCGGGGGCGGCAGATACGCAGTATTTT. It encodes CSAPPLAGAADTQYF.

This clonotype was recorded a few times. The V and J genes are TRBV28 and TRBJ1-2; D is unclear. Germline-derived CDR1 and CDR2 are MDHEN and SYDVKM. V was clipped by 4 bases and J by 2 bases, with 17 bases between them. CDR3 length: 16 amino acids. The CDR3 nucleotides read TGTGCCAGCAGTTCCTACAAAGGGCCGTCGAACTATGGCTACACCTTC. It codes for CASSSYKGPSNYGYTF.

This clonotype was picked up many times. The chain recombines TRBV12-3 or TRBV12-4 with TRBJ2-3; 9 bases map to TRBD1. Trimming cost V 5 bases and J 4 bases; bases outside gene matches: 7. The CDR3 sequence is 15 residues long. CDR3 sequence (DNA): TGTGCCAGCAGTCCCACAGGGGGCATAGCAGATACGCAGTATTTT. Translating it yields CASSPTGGIADTQYF.

The chain carries TRBV12-3 or TRBV12-4 and TRBJ2-2; maybe TRBD1 (6 bases). V shed 10 bases and J shed 0 bases, with 9 bases lying between them. This CDR3 has 13 amino acids. CDR3 loop: CANRDTNTGELFF. CDR3 coding DNA: TGTGCCAACCGGGACACGAACACCGGGGAGCTGTTTTTT.

This chain links TRBV21-1 with TRBJ2-5. TRBV21-1 is flagged as a pseudogene. There are 13 residues in the CDR3. CDR3 in DNA: TGTGCCAGCAGCAAAGCCAGGTCAGAGACCCAGTACTTC. Protein: CASSKARSETQYF.

This sequence joins TRBV3-1 and TRBJ1-2; D is unresolved. This CDR3 is 13 amino acids long. Trimming took 3 bases from V and 7 from J, leaving 12 bases between them. Germline CDR1 is LGHDT and CDR2 is YNNKEL (reference sequence). The CDR3 is CASSQGTDGGYTF. The CDR3 region has the DNA TGTGCCAGCAGCCAGGGTACGGACGGTGGCTACACCTTC.

This clonotype appeared many times. This rearrangement joins TRBV7-3 to TRBJ2-7, with no clear D. Germline CDR1 is SGHTA and CDR2 is FQGTGA. Trimming left V 2 bases short and J 0 bases short, with 11 bases between. The CDR3 is made up of 15 amino acids. This CDR3 reads CASSLGAGNSYEQYF. The CDR3 DNA follows: TGTGCCAGCAGCTTAGGAGCAGGAAACTCCTACGAGCAGTACTTC.

This clonotype occurred a few times. The J gene is TRBJ2-2, the V gene TRBV5-1; TRBD1 is a possible D gene (6 bases). Germline-derived CDR1 and CDR2 are SGHRS and YFSETQ. V was cut by 4 bases and J by 0 bases, with 16 bases left in between. The length of the CDR3 is 17 residues. DNA of the CDR3: TGCGCCAGCAGCCCAACACCGGGACATACGAACACCGGGGAGCTGTTTTTT. The encoded protein is CASSPTPGHTNTGELFF.

This clonotype was counted at least ten times. V gene TRBV11-2 combines with J gene TRBJ2-7, with D possibly being TRBD1 (6 bases). The germline V gene has CDR1 SGHAT and CDR2 FQNNGV. Trimming took off 4 bases at V and 7 bases at J, with 8 bases between the two ends. The CDR3 totals 11 residues. The CDR3 loop reads CASSSGVEQYF. CDR3 coding DNA: TGTGCCAGCAGCTCAGGGGTGGAGCAGTACTTC.

This clonotype occurred a few times. The V and J genes are TRBV18 and TRBJ1-2; a weak D match, TRBD1 (5 bases). Germline V gene sequence: CDR1 KGHSH, CDR2 LQKENI. CDR3 length: 15 residues. Trimming left V 4 bases short and J 0 bases short, with 12 bases between. CDR3 coding DNA: TGTGCCAGCTCACTGGGGGATTCCCCTAACTATGGCTACACCTTC. The encoded protein is CASSLGDSPNYGYTF.